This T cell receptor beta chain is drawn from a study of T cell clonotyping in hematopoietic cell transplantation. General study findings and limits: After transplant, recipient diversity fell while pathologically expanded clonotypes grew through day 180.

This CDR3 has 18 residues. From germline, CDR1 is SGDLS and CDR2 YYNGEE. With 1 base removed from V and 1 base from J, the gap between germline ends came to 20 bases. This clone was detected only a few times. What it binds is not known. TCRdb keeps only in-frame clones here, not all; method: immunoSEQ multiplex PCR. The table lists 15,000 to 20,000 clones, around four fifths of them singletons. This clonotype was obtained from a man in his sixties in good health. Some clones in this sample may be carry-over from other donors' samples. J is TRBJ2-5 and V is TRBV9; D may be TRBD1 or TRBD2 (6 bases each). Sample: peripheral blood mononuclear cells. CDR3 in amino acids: CASSVIRGKWGAQETQYF. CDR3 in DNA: TGTGCCAGCAGCGTAATCCGGGGGAAGTGGGGGGCCCAAGAGACCCAGTACTTC.